This is a list of T cell receptor beta chains from one sample in a study of blood T cell repertoires in COVID-19. Assay used: immunoSEQ multiplex PCR; TCRdb lists only in-frame clones, some missing. The data contain 130,000 to 150,000 clones, approximately 83% of them singletons. Specimen: peripheral blood. These receptors were collected from a woman between 55 and 75 years old with COVID-19, enrolled during active disease. Each CDR3 is given with its conserved first and last residue. The order of the fields is D gene, clone size, V gene, J gene, CDR3 protein, CDR3 DNA. The D gene is left open where the match is weak. Part of the rows lack a size; the others show once, few, many or a class for expanded clones.

NA	NA	TRBV5-5	TRBJ2-5	CASSLGFDFSEETQYF	TGTGCCAGCAGCTTAGGCTTCGACTTCTCGGAAGAGACCCAGTACTTC
TRBD1	NA	TRBV6-2/TRBV6-3	TRBJ1-4	CASSPSGTANEKLFF	TGTGCCAGCAGCCCATCAGGGACAGCAAATGAAAAACTGTTTTTT
NA	once	TRBV5-1	TRBJ2-7	CASSLGGDRVHEQYF	TGCGCCAGCAGCTTGGGGGGAGACCGGGTCCACGAGCAGTACTTC
NA	NA	TRBV18	TRBJ2-5	CASSPRMGHGETQYF	TGTGCCAGCTCACCACGGATGGGGCACGGGGAGACCCAGTACTTC
NA	few	TRBV2	TRBJ2-5	CASRHDRNQETQYF	TGTGCCAGCCGTCATGACAGGAACCAAGAGACCCAGTACTTC
NA	few	TRBV6-4	TRBJ2-1	CASSDSWGAYNEQFF	TGTGCCAGCAGTGACTCGTGGGGCGCCTACAATGAGCAGTTCTTC
NA	NA	TRBV11-2	TRBJ1-1	CASSFSVLDPLNTEAFF	TGTGCCAGCAGCTTTTCCGTCCTAGACCCTTTGAACACTGAAGCTTTCTTT
NA	NA	TRBV12-1	TRBJ2-7	CASSCGRRRCYEQYF	TGTGCCAGCAGCTGCGGTAGGAGGCGGTGCTACGAGCAGTACTTC
TRBD2	NA	TRBV7-2	TRBJ2-7	CASSISGLSGVTSEQYF	TGTGCCAGCAGCATATCCGGCCTCAGCGGGGTGACTAGCGAGCAGTACTTC
TRBD1	NA	TRBV9	TRBJ1-4	CASSEHGQGAREKLFF	TGTGCCAGCAGCGAACATGGACAGGGGGCGCGAGAAAAACTGTTTTTT
TRBD1	NA	TRBV7-8	TRBJ2-5	CASSLSQGQLGTQYF	TGTGCCAGCAGCTTATCGCAGGGACAGTTAGGGACCCAGTACTTC
TRBD1	few	TRBV3-1/TRBV3-2	TRBJ1-6	CASSPKIGTVKSPLHF	TGTGCCAGCAGCCCTAAAATCGGGACAGTTAAATCACCCCTCCACTTT
TRBD1	NA	TRBV29-1	TRBJ2-4	CSVYVPGQGWSKNIQYF	TGCAGCGTCTATGTCCCGGGACAGGGCTGGTCCAAAAACATTCAGTACTTC
NA	NA	TRBV24-1	TRBJ2-3	CATSDRGDSGGTDTQYF	TGTGCCACCAGTGACCGAGGGGACAGTGGAGGGACAGATACGCAGTATTTT
NA	NA	TRBV2	TRBJ2-7	CASSPESRREQYF	TGTGCCAGCAGTCCCGAGTCCCGGAGGGAGCAGTACTTC
TRBD1	once	TRBV2	TRBJ1-3	CASNDRATGNTIYF	TGTGCCAGCAACGACAGGGCTACTGGAAACACCATATATTTT
NA	NA	TRBV7-8	TRBJ2-2	CASSLALRGTGELFF	TGTGCCAGCAGCTTAGCGCTAAGGGGCACCGGGGAGCTGTTTTTT
NA	NA	TRBV19	TRBJ2-5	CASSITRAGGRGETQYF	TGTGCCAGTAGTATTACAAGGGCAGGTGGAAGGGGAGAGACCCAGTACTTC